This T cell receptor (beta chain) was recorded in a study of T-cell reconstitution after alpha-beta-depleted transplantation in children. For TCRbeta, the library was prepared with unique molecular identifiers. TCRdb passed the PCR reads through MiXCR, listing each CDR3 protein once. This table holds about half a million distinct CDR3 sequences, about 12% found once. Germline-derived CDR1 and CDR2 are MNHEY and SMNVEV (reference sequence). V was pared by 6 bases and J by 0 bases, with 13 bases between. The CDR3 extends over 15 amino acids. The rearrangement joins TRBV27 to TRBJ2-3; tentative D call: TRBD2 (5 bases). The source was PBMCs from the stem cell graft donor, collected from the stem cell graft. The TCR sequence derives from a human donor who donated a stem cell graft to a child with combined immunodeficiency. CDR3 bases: TGTGCCAGCAGCAAAGGAGGCACTAGCACAGATACGCAGTATTTT. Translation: CASSKGGTSTDTQYF.